The sample holds a few counts of the clone carrying this T cell receptor (beta chain). What it binds is unknown. This sample is part of a study of T cell repertoires in cytomegalovirus infection. Turning to the study itself: Matching HLA type, along with CMV infection, was indicated by public TCR beta signatures.

TCRdb called the reads again in MiXCR, with one record for every CDR3 protein. The data hold about a million distinct CDR3 sequences, with roughly 30% observed a single time. This CDR3 is built from 14 residues. V was clipped by 5 bases and J by 6 bases, with 15 bases between them. The sample consisted of cultured CD8+ T cells from PBMCs, taken from culture after CMV antigen stimulation. The chain carries TRBV12-3 or TRBV12-4 and TRBJ2-3, with D uncertain. This receptor was taken from a human donor in good health (CMV status not recorded). Some clones in this sample may be carry-over from other donors' samples. CDR3 sequence reads: CASSLRAYEDTQYF. CDR3 DNA sequence: TGTGCCAGCAGTCTCCGGGCCTACGAGGATACGCAGTATTTT.